This T cell receptor (beta chain) was documented in a study of blood T cell repertoires in COVID-19. Study in general: Italy, Spain and the United States were the sources of the convalescent and acute COVID-19 samples. PBMCs, B-cell-depleted T cells, or T cells provided the cDNA or gDNA that made up the material.

V was shortened by 3 bases and J by 5 bases, with 7 bases between the two germline ends. Per germline, CDR1 KGHSH and CDR2 LQKENI. There are 12 residues in the CDR3. Profiled with immunoSEQ multiplex PCR; TCRdb holds only in-frame clones, not every one. The sample lists roughly 70,000 clones, roughly 80% occurring once. As for this clone: Other DNA variants within this sample encode the same CDR3.

Sequencing was performed on peripheral blood. This chain connects TRBV18 to TRBJ1-1; no firm D call. This TCR was sampled from a human donor in a cohort sampled during active COVID-19. The CDR3 spells CASSPGRTEAFF. CDR3 nucleotide sequence: TGTGCCAGCTCACCTGGTCGGACTGAAGCTTTCTTT.